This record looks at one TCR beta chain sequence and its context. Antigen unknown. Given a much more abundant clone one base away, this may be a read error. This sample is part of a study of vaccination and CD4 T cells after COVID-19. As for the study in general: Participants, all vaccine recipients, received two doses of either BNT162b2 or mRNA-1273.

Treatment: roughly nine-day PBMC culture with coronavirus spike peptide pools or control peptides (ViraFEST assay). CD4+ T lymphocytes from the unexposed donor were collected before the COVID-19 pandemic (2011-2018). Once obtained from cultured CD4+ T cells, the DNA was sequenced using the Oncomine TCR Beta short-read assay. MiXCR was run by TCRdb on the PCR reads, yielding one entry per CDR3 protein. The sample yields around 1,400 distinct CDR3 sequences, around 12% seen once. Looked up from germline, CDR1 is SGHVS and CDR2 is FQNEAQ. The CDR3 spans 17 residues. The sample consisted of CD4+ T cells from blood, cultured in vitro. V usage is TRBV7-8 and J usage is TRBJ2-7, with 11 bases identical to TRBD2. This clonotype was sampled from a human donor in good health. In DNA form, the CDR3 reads TGTGCCAGCAGCGGATCTAGCGGGGGGACTAGCTCCCACGAGCAGTACTTC. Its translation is CASSGSSGGTSSHEQYF.